These T cell receptor beta chains were read from a single sample in a study of spatial heterogeneity in lung cancer. TCRdb independently ran MiXCR on the 5' RACE reads; one entry per CDR3 protein. The sample shows tens of thousands of distinct CDR3 sequences, more than 10% of them seen only once. The source was PBMCs, collected at surgery. The source of these receptors is a male donor with early-stage non-small cell lung cancer. Each CDR3 is given without its conserved first and last residue. Each record gives: V gene, J gene, CDR3 protein.

V gene: TRBV20-1; J gene: TRBJ1-1; CDR3 protein: SASLQGGPTEAF
V gene: TRBV6-2/TRBV6-3; J gene: TRBJ1-1; CDR3 protein: ASSWPTGDTEAF
V gene: TRBV29-1; J gene: TRBJ2-7; CDR3 protein: SVEDRGVYEQY
V gene: TRBV5-6; J gene: TRBJ2-4; CDR3 protein: ASSLTRDSKNIQY
V gene: TRBV28; J gene: TRBJ1-4; CDR3 protein: ASSRAGGEKLF
V gene: TRBV7-2; J gene: TRBJ2-5; CDR3 protein: ASSPTRLAGGETQY
V gene: TRBV5-1; J gene: TRBJ2-5; CDR3 protein: ASSLTSGTKETQY
V gene: TRBV4-3; J gene: TRBJ1-1; CDR3 protein: ASSQEGGWAF
V gene: TRBV7-9; J gene: TRBJ2-1; CDR3 protein: AISPRGSLF
V gene: TRBV25-1; J gene: TRBJ1-2; CDR3 protein: ASRGDRGYGYA
V gene: TRBV7-9; J gene: TRBJ2-2; CDR3 protein: ASTPSGGFTGELF
V gene: TRBV30; J gene: TRBJ1-1; CDR3 protein: AGGVRGRPEAF
V gene: TRBV27; J gene: TRBJ2-6; CDR3 protein: ASSYTGAGANVLT
V gene: TRBV7-2; J gene: TRBJ2-5; CDR3 protein: ASSLGPFQETQY
V gene: TRBV5-1; J gene: TRBJ1-1; CDR3 protein: ASSLDRGMNTEAF
V gene: TRBV7-2; J gene: TRBJ2-3; CDR3 protein: ASSLQTVSQDTQY
V gene: TRBV3-1; J gene: TRBJ2-1; CDR3 protein: ASSHRGDEQF
V gene: TRBV29-1; J gene: TRBJ2-3; CDR3 protein: SVGGGFGTDTQY
V gene: TRBV4-1; J gene: TRBJ2-5; CDR3 protein: ASSQERTAGGLQETQY
V gene: TRBV10-3; J gene: TRBJ2-7; CDR3 protein: AISTGQVSGYEQY
V gene: TRBV7-3; J gene: TRBJ2-5; CDR3 protein: ASSLAGDPSETQY
V gene: TRBV5-1; J gene: TRBJ2-1; CDR3 protein: ASSLYGTGSYNEQF
V gene: TRBV6-1; J gene: TRBJ2-3; CDR3 protein: ASRDHSSTDTQY
V gene: TRBV4-3; J gene: TRBJ1-2; CDR3 protein: ASSQDLWDYGYT
V gene: TRBV6-2/TRBV6-3; J gene: TRBJ2-3; CDR3 protein: ASSHSTEGTQY
V gene: TRBV28; J gene: TRBJ2-3; CDR3 protein: ASSSGRTDTQY
V gene: TRBV27; J gene: TRBJ2-7; CDR3 protein: ASSFFYEQY
V gene: TRBV5-5; J gene: TRBJ2-7; CDR3 protein: ASSLAGTSGYEQY
V gene: TRBV29-1; J gene: TRBJ2-5; CDR3 protein: SVVGQKETQY
V gene: TRBV7-2; J gene: TRBJ2-7; CDR3 protein: ASSLVSRDSYEQY
V gene: TRBV5-1; J gene: TRBJ2-5; CDR3 protein: ASGIQAADETQY
V gene: TRBV6-2/TRBV6-3; J gene: TRBJ2-7; CDR3 protein: ASSSPGTGWTYEQY
V gene: TRBV7-3; J gene: TRBJ2-5; CDR3 protein: ASSFGRDRGETQY
V gene: TRBV7-2; J gene: TRBJ2-7; CDR3 protein: ASSPRTGDEQY
V gene: TRBV5-1; J gene: TRBJ2-2; CDR3 protein: ASSFIQGNTGELF
V gene: TRBV20-1; J gene: TRBJ1-3; CDR3 protein: SAPLRESGNTIY
V gene: TRBV20-1; J gene: TRBJ2-1; CDR3 protein: SAIKPQGGGNEQF
V gene: TRBV3-1; J gene: TRBJ1-6; CDR3 protein: ASSQGGQNSPLH
V gene: TRBV12-3/TRBV12-4; J gene: TRBJ1-2; CDR3 protein: ASSLFTRSGYT
V gene: TRBV6-4; J gene: TRBJ2-5; CDR3 protein: ASSDKSGPTQY
V gene: TRBV13; J gene: TRBJ2-1; CDR3 protein: ASSLWNEQF
V gene: TRBV29-1; J gene: TRBJ1-1; CDR3 protein: SVELRKADTEAF
V gene: TRBV5-1; J gene: TRBJ2-5; CDR3 protein: ASSLTGGIQETQY
V gene: TRBV30; J gene: TRBJ2-7; CDR3 protein: AWSVGLGRLAYEQY
V gene: TRBV2; J gene: TRBJ1-4; CDR3 protein: ASRPGATNEKLF
V gene: TRBV10-3; J gene: TRBJ2-5; CDR3 protein: AISEPHSAGGQETQY
V gene: TRBV12-3/TRBV12-4; J gene: TRBJ1-2; CDR3 protein: ASSLRRLANYGYT
V gene: TRBV6-6; J gene: TRBJ2-7; CDR3 protein: ASSYYRTGDEQY
V gene: TRBV20-1; J gene: TRBJ2-3; CDR3 protein: SARARGVGDTQY
V gene: TRBV7-2; J gene: TRBJ1-2; CDR3 protein: ASSSTGPRQYGYT
V gene: TRBV11-2; J gene: TRBJ1-5; CDR3 protein: ASSLATGTGGHQPQH
V gene: TRBV20-1; J gene: TRBJ2-7; CDR3 protein: SAAELARYEQY
V gene: TRBV9; J gene: TRBJ2-1; CDR3 protein: ASSVAGDEQF
V gene: TRBV28; J gene: TRBJ2-5; CDR3 protein: ASSLGRADYFRLQETQY
V gene: TRBV15; J gene: TRBJ2-5; CDR3 protein: ATSRDQETQY
V gene: TRBV29-1; J gene: TRBJ2-2; CDR3 protein: SVAGQGNTGELF
V gene: TRBV7-3; J gene: TRBJ2-3; CDR3 protein: ASSLGTKTDTQY
V gene: TRBV10-2; J gene: TRBJ2-3; CDR3 protein: ASSEWTGEADTQY
V gene: TRBV20-1; J gene: TRBJ2-6; CDR3 protein: SARGESGANVLT
V gene: TRBV9; J gene: TRBJ2-1; CDR3 protein: ASSETEASYNEQF